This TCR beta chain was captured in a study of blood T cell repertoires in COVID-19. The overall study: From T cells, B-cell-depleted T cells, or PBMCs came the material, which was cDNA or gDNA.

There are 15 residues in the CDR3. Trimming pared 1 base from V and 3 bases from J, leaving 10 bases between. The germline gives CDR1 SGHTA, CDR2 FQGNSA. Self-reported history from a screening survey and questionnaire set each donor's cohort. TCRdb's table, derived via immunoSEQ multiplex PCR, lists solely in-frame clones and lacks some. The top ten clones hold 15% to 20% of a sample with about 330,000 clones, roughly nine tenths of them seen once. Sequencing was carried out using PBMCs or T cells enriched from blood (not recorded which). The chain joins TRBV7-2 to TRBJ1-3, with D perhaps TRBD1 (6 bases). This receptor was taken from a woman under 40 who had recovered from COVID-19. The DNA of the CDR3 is TGTGCCAGCAGCTTAGTGGGGGCAGGTGGAAACACCATATATTTT. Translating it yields CASSLVGAGGNTIYF.